Reported below is one TCR beta chain. Its antigen is not identified. The data originate from a study of OX40 agonist ivuxolimab in advanced cancers. General study results and limits: Clonal expansion was seen in CD4+ and CD8+ blood T cells by week 6 at 0.1 to 3.0 mg/kg.

CDR3 length equals 14 residues. Trimming pared 0 bases from V and 5 bases from J, leaving 11 bases between. The germline V gene has CDR1 SGDLS and CDR2 YYNGEE. Generated by immunoSEQ multiplex PCR, the TCRdb table keeps only in-frame clones and is missing some. The sample holds over 60,000 clones, 85% seen once. Sequenced material: CD4+ or CD8+ T cells sorted from blood, taken in a trial of the OX40 agonist ivuxolimab. The chain recombines TRBV9 with TRBJ1-2, with D uncertain. This sequence was found in an adult with an advanced solid tumor such as melanoma, head and neck, liver or kidney cancer. CDR3 in amino acids: CASSVAGKDYGYTF. The CDR3 DNA reads as TGTGCCAGCAGCGTAGCCGGAAAAGATTATGGCTACACCTTC.